Following are 20 T cell receptor beta chains from one sample sequenced in a study of human T cells and chemical hapten exposure. TCRdb ran MiXCR on the RACE reads and lists one entry per CDR3 protein. This table has around 100,000 distinct CDR3 sequences, approximately 10% appearing once. Time point in this sample: patch test 2, 6 weeks after DPC sensitization. Treatment indicated: therapeutic diphenylcyclopropenone sensitization with weekly scalp DPC. The input for sequencing was whole blood, taken in connection with sensitization to the hapten diphenylcyclopropenone (DPC). These receptor sequences come from a woman between 35 and 50 years old with alopecia areata. Some clones in this sample may be carry-over from other donors' samples.

The chain couples TRBV29-1 to TRBJ2-3; D remains unclear. The CDR3 is made up of 12 amino acids. V gave up 3 bases and J gave up 0 bases, with 4 bases separating them. Germline-derived CDR1 and CDR2 are SQVTM and ANQGSEA. CDR3 in amino acids: CSVEGSTDTQYF. In DNA form, the CDR3 reads TGCAGCGTTGAGGGTAGCACAGATACGCAGTATTTT.

This clonotype was detected only a few times. The chain couples TRBV13 to TRBJ2-2; D call uncertain. This CDR3 has 16 residues. Trimming shortened V by 5 bases and J by 4 bases, and 17 bases separated the two germline ends. Looked up from germline, CDR1 is PRHDT and CDR2 is FYEKMQ (reference sequence). In DNA form, the CDR3 reads TGTGCCAGCAGCAGCAGATACAAGGGTAGCACCGGGGAGCTGTTTTTT. This codes for CASSSRYKGSTGELFF.

The chain uses TRBV12-3 or TRBV12-4 and TRBJ2-7, with D unclear. The CDR3 is made up of 11 amino acids. Trimming pared 6 bases from V and 1 base from J, leaving 4 bases between. The CDR3 sequence: CASRRSYEQYF. In DNA form, the CDR3 reads TGTGCCAGCAGACGGTCCTACGAGCAGTACTTC.

There are a few counts of this clonotype. The chain uses TRBV11-2 and TRBJ2-3, with no clear D. V was clipped by 1 base and J by 2 bases, with 4 bases between them. The CDR3 is 13 amino acids. Per the germline V gene, CDR1 is SGHAT and CDR2 is FQNNGV. Written as DNA, the CDR3 is TGTGCCAGCAGCTTAGGGACCACAGATACGCAGTATTTT. Its protein is CASSLGTTDTQYF.

This clonotype came up many times. V gene TRBV20-1 combines with J gene TRBJ2-3; 10 bases line up with TRBD2. After removal of 5 bases from V and 3 bases from J, the junction contained 2 bases not matched to a gene. The CDR3 has 13 residues. The germline gives CDR1 DFQATT, CDR2 SNEGSKA (reference sequence). DNA of the CDR3: TGCAGTGCTTCGACTAGCGGGACAGATACGCAGTATTTT. Protein sequence: CSASTSGTDTQYF.

This clonotype was picked up a small number of times. The rearrangement uses TRBV7-8 and TRBJ1-5, with 7 bases lining up with TRBD1. The CDR3 sequence is 14 residues long. V lost 7 bases, J lost 9 bases, and 12 bases stayed unmatched. The germline V gene has CDR1 SGHVS and CDR2 FQNEAQ. The CDR3 DNA reads as TGTGCCAGCACCCGCGCAGGGGGGGGGATGCCCCAGCATTTT. As protein: CASTRAGGGMPQHF.

This clonotype has just a few counts. For the CDR3, the DNA is TGTGCCACCAGTGATTTAAATGAGCAGTTCTTC. Translated: CATSDLNEQFF. The chain links TRBV24-1 to TRBJ2-1; no clear D. Germline lookup yields CDR1 KGHDR and CDR2 SFDVKD. CDR3 length: 11 amino acids. Trimming took off 1 base at V and 7 bases at J, with 1 base between the two ends.

The sample holds many counts of this clonotype. V usage is TRBV29-1 and J usage is TRBJ1-4; unclear D gene. The CDR3 sequence is 14 residues long. V was trimmed by 6 bases and J by 3 bases, leaving 14 bases between them. CDR1 is SQVTM and CDR2 is ANQGSEA in the germline V gene. CDR3 sequence: CSVRLEKSNEKLFF. CDR3 nucleotide sequence: TGCAGCGTAAGGCTGGAAAAATCTAATGAAAAACTGTTTTTT.

The sample holds a few counts of this clonotype. The chain carries TRBV12-3 or TRBV12-4 and TRBJ1-5, with a weak D call TRBD1 (6 bases). CDR3 length equals 17 residues. V was cut by 3 bases and J by 3 bases, with 18 bases left in between. The DNA for the CDR3 is TGTGCCAGCAGTTTTATCGGTTTGGGACAAATCAATCAGCCCCAGCATTTT. This translates into CASSFIGLGQINQPQHF.

The sample holds a few counts of this clonotype. V gene TRBV29-1 combines with J gene TRBJ1-2; 7 positions agree with TRBD1. V shed 0 bases and J 2 bases; nucleotides not matched to a gene: 6. The CDR3 loop spans 15 amino acids. Germline lookup yields CDR1 SQVTM and CDR2 ANQGSEA. The CDR3 loop is CSVEDLDRENYGYTF. The DNA of the CDR3 is TGCAGCGTTGAAGATCTAGACAGGGAAAACTATGGCTACACCTTC.

This clonotype was seen only a few times. J is TRBJ1-5 and V is TRBV6-6, with D possibly being TRBD1 (5 bases). Trimming took off 8 bases at V and 3 bases at J, with 14 bases between the two ends. The germline V gene encodes CDR1 MNHNY and CDR2 SVGAGI (reference sequence). This CDR3 has 14 amino acids. CDR3 nucleotide sequence: TGTGCCAGCGGGGGGTGGGGAGACAATCAGCCCCAGCATTTT. It yields the protein CASGGWGDNQPQHF.

This clonotype was detected ten times or more. The genes are TRBV11-2 and TRBJ2-7, with 12 bases fitting TRBD2. V lost 1 base to trimming and J lost 7 bases; unmatched junction nucleotides: 11. The CDR3 runs to 17 residues. CDR1 SGHAT and CDR2 FQNNGV come from the germline V gene. CDR3 DNA: TGTGCCAGCAGCTTAGCGGTGGGACTAGCGGGCCTCTATGAGCAGTACTTC. It codes for CASSLAVGLAGLYEQYF. The variable domain in full, completed from reference TRBV11-2 and TRBJ2-7, reads EAGVAQSPRYKIIEKRQSVAFWCNPISGHATLYWYQQILGQGPKLLIQFQNNGVVDDSQLPKDRFSAERLKGVDSTLKIQPAKLEDSAVYLCASSLAVGLAGLYEQYFGPGTRLTVT.

In its sample, this clonotype was seen a few times. V usage is TRBV6-2 or TRBV6-3 and J usage is TRBJ1-5; D is unresolved. Trimming took 3 bases from V and 5 from J, leaving 8 bases between them. Germline CDR1 MNHEY, CDR2 SVGEGT. This CDR3 region has 13 residues. The DNA of the CDR3 is TGTGCCAGCAGTTATGGGAGCGATCAGCCCCAGCATTTT. Translation: CASSYGSDQPQHF.

This clonotype was observed a few times. The genes are TRBV29-1 and TRBJ2-1, with 14 positions matching TRBD2. The CDR3 runs to 17 residues. Germline lookup yields CDR1 SQVTM and CDR2 ANQGSEA. Germline trimming cut 0 bases from V and 3 bases from J; bases unmatched to any gene: 4. The CDR3 nucleotides are TGCAGCGTTGAAGAAGGGGGACTAGCGGGAGTCTACAATGAGCAGTTCTTC. Amino acids: CSVEEGGLAGVYNEQFF.

The chain carries TRBV20-1 and TRBJ2-2; 10 bases map to TRBD2. CDR1 is DFQATT, CDR2 SNEGSKA, per germline (reference sequence). The length of the CDR3 is 16 residues. V gave up 1 base and J gave up 7 bases; unmatched junction bases: 9. CDR3 sequence: CSARALAGASGGELFF. The CDR3 DNA sequence: TGCAGTGCTAGAGCCCTAGCGGGGGCCTCTGGCGGGGAGCTGTTTTTT.

V usage is TRBV6-1 and J usage is TRBJ1-1; D is perhaps TRBD1 (5 bases). Germline loops: CDR1 MNHNS, CDR2 SASEGT. Trimming pared 6 bases from V and 10 bases from J, leaving 18 bases between. The CDR3 loop spans 13 amino acids. The CDR3 region is CASSLIRAGGAFF. In DNA form, the CDR3 reads TGTGCCAGCAGCCTAATCAGAGCCGGGGGAGCTTTCTTT.

The rearrangement joins TRBV4-2 to TRBJ2-7; 7 nucleotides match TRBD1. There are 17 residues in the CDR3. Germline CDR1 is LGHNA and CDR2 is YNFKEQ. Unmatched junction bases numbered 11, after V lost 0 bases and J lost 3 bases. The CDR3 DNA reads as TGTGCCAGCAGCCAAGATAGTCAGTTCAGGGGGATCTACGAGCAGTACTTC. This gives the protein CASSQDSQFRGIYEQYF.

The chain combines TRBV7-2 with TRBJ2-7, with D uncertain. Germline CDR1 SGHTA, CDR2 FQGNSA. Trimming removed 5 bases from V and 2 bases from J, with 13 bases in between. The CDR3 contains 14 residues. DNA of the CDR3: TGTGCCAGCAGCGGGCCGGAGTCGCCCTACGAGCAGTACTTC. It codes for CASSGPESPYEQYF.

The chain is built from TRBV5-1 and TRBJ2-3; D is ambiguous. CDR3 length equals 15 residues. V shed 0 bases and J shed 0 bases, with 8 bases lying between them. Germline CDR1 reads SGHRS; CDR2 reads YFSETQ. The CDR3 protein is CASSLGLSSTDTQYF. In nucleotides, the CDR3 is TGCGCCAGCAGCTTGGGGCTATCCAGCACAGATACGCAGTATTTT. Looking up the rest from reference TRBV5-1 and TRBJ2-3 gives the full variable domain: KAGVTQTPRYLIKTRGQQVTLSCSPISGHRSVSWYQQTPGQGLQFLFEYFSETQRNKGNFPGRFSGRQFSNSRSEMNVSTLELGDSALYLCASSLGLSSTDTQYFGPGTRLTVL.

The sample holds many counts of this clonotype. V usage is TRBV20-1 and J usage is TRBJ2-4; D is unresolved. V dropped 8 bases and J dropped 0 bases, with 5 bases sitting between them. The CDR3 is 11 residues long. CDR1 is DFQATT, CDR2 SNEGSKA, per germline (reference sequence). The CDR3 sequence: CSPLAKNIQYF. The CDR3 DNA is TGCAGTCCTTTAGCCAAAAACATTCAGTACTTC.